The 32 T cell receptor delta chains in this list originate from one sample, sequenced in a study of Vδ1+ human thymocytes. Their antigens remain unidentified. Study results and limitations: Thymic TRG and TRD repertoires appeared highly polyclonal, with Gaussian CDR3 length distributions.

Sequences come from RNA converted to cDNA by reverse transcription. The CDR3 regions were amplified by multiplex PCR from V-gene primers to a constant-region primer. TCRdb fed the multiplex PCR reads to CATT. The sample holds about 75,000 delta-chain clones, roughly a third seen once. The sample comprised Vdelta1+ gamma-delta thymocytes from the thymus. Sample subset: FACS-sorted CD3+ TCRalphabeta- TCRVdelta1+ TCRVdelta2- thymocytes. These receptors all come from a boy younger than two who had congenital heart surgery.

The rearrangement joins TRDV1 to TRDJ1; 7 nucleotides line up with TRDD3. CDR1 and CDR2 (germline): TSWWSYY, QGS. This CDR3 is 18 amino acids long. The V gene end was trimmed by 7 bases and the J gene end by 0 bases; junction bases not matched to a gene: 17. The CDR3 reads CALVVGGAQPPYTDKLIF. DNA of the CDR3: TGTGCTCTTGTCGTTGGGGGAGCACAGCCCCCGTACACCGATAAACTCATCTTT.

Concerning this clone: This clone may be a read error of a much larger clone one base away. The V gene is TRDV2, the J gene TRDJ1; D possibly corresponds to TRDD3 (5 bases). The CDR3 sequence is 16 residues long. CDR1 is GEAIGNYY and CDR2 is EKD in the germline V gene. CDR3: CACATGGHGATDKLIF. CDR3 nucleotides: TGTGCCTGTGCCACCGGGGGCCATGGAGCCACCGATAAACTCATCTTT.

This chain connects TRDV1 to TRDJ1; D remains ambiguous. Germline V lookup: CDR1 TSWWSYY, CDR2 QGS. With 1 base removed from V and 0 bases from J, the gap between germline ends came to 18 bases. There are 18 residues in the CDR3. The CDR3 loop reads CALGEPAPPYGYTDKLIF. Here the CDR3 DNA reads TGTGCTCTTGGGGAACCCGCCCCCCCGTACGGGTACACCGATAAACTCATCTTT.

The rearrangement links TRDV1 to TRDJ1; TRDD3 might be the D (6 bases). This CDR3 comprises 18 residues. Germline V CDR1 and CDR2: TSWWSYY, QGS. The V and J ends lost 2 bases and 0 bases respectively, with 19 bases between them. Written as DNA, the CDR3 is TGTGCTCTTGGGGAATGTAGGGGGGGAAAATTGTACACCGATAAACTCATCTTT. Translating it yields CALGECRGGKLYTDKLIF.

The chain carries TRDV1 and TRDJ1, with 10 bases lining up with TRDD3. Germline trimming cut 2 bases from V and 0 bases from J; bases unmatched to any gene: 27. The germline V gene encodes CDR1 TSWWSYY and CDR2 QGS. CDR3 length equals 24 residues. The CDR3 nucleotides read TGTGCTCTTGGGGAATTCTCCATACTTCTCTCCTGTACTGGGGGATTGTTTAACACCGATAAACTCATCTTT. Protein: CALGEFSILLSCTGGLFNTDKLIF.

V usage is TRDV1 and J usage is TRDJ1, with 8 nucleotides matching TRDD3. V shed 1 base, J shed 5 bases, and the junction held 15 bases outside the gene matches. The germline gives CDR1 TSWWSYY, CDR2 QGS. The CDR3 totals 18 residues. The CDR3 spells CALGEPPLAGGIKDKLIF. The CDR3 DNA sequence: TGTGCTCTTGGGGAACCCCCCCTAGCCGGGGGGATAAAAGATAAACTCATCTTT.

This chain connects TRDV2 to TRDJ2; tentative D call: TRDD3 (6 bases). Trimming removed 1 base at V and 6 bases at J, with 20 bases between. Germline CDR1 is GEAIGNYY and CDR2 is EKD. The CDR3 is 17 residues long. The CDR3 here is CACDTLVLGSVSAQLFF. The DNA of the CDR3 is TGTGCCTGTGACACGCTTGTACTGGGATCAGTGTCAGCACAACTCTTCTTT.

The rearrangement links TRDV1 to TRDJ1; 11 bases are shared with TRDD3. The CDR3 is 20 amino acids. Germline lookup yields CDR1 TSWWSYY and CDR2 QGS. V gave up 4 bases and J gave up 2 bases; unmatched junction bases: 18. In DNA, the CDR3 is TGTGCTCTTGGGGGCACCTTCCCCCAGTGCCTGGGGGATACTACCGATAAACTCATCTTT. Translation gives CALGGTFPQCLGDTTDKLIF.

The V gene is TRDV1, the J gene TRDJ1; 8 bases fit TRDD3. This CDR3 comprises 21 residues. V was clipped by 4 bases and J by 0 bases; unmatched bases: 22. Germline assignment: CDR1 TSWWSYY and CDR2 QGS. Here the CDR3 DNA reads TGTGCTCTTGGGGTACGTTGTAGGTCCTCCGAAGGGGGATATAACACCGATAAACTCATCTTT. This sequence encodes CALGVRCRSSEGGYNTDKLIF.

This chain uses TRDV1 with TRDJ1, with 9 bases that match TRDD3. CDR1 TSWWSYY and CDR2 QGS come from the germline V gene. The CDR3 is 21 amino acids. V lost 2 bases, J lost 0 bases, and 19 bases stayed unmatched. CDR3 protein: CALGEKVPTVRGYEYTDKLIF. The CDR3 DNA is TGTGCTCTTGGGGAAAAGGTTCCTACTGTTCGGGGATACGAGTACACCGATAAACTCATCTTT.

The V gene is TRDV1, the J gene TRDJ1; 7 bases agree with TRDD2. Trimming cost V 4 bases and J 0 bases; bases outside gene matches: 14. The CDR3 spans 18 residues. CDR1 and CDR2 (germline): TSWWSYY, QGS. The CDR3 loop reads CALGAPFLRARYTDKLIF. For the CDR3, the DNA is TGTGCTCTTGGGGCCCCCTTCCTCCGTGCTCGTTACACCGATAAACTCATCTTT.

This clone was found a few times. This specimen includes other DNA sequences encoding the same CDR3. The chain links TRDV1 to TRDJ1; tentatively, D is TRDD3 (7 bases). The CDR3 totals 19 residues. Trimming stripped 0 bases from V and 0 bases from J, with 20 bases between. Germline V lookup: CDR1 TSWWSYY, CDR2 QGS. The CDR3 sequence: CALGELRRLGLPYTDKLIF. The CDR3 nucleotides are TGTGCTCTTGGGGAACTTAGGAGACTGGGGCTTCCTTACACCGATAAACTCATCTTT.

This clone was counted a few times. The chain couples TRDV1 to TRDJ1; TRDD3 agrees at 8 bases. Losses at the gene ends were 2 bases for V and 4 bases for J; bases not matched to a gene: 21. The germline gives CDR1 TSWWSYY, CDR2 QGS. The CDR3 has 20 amino acids. The DNA of the CDR3 is TGTGCTCTTGGGGAAGCCTTCCCTACGGGGCAGGGGATACCCCTCGATAAACTCATCTTT. Amino acid sequence: CALGEAFPTGQGIPLDKLIF.

This clone turned up a few times. The V gene is TRDV1, the J gene TRDJ1; D assignment may be TRDD2 or TRDD3 (8 bases each). Germline V gene data show CDR1 as TSWWSYY and CDR2 as QGS. Between the trimmed V and J ends, which lost 1 base and 0 bases, there was a span of 48 bases. This CDR3 is built from 28 residues. CDR3 protein: CALGEPLPPLGFLRSPLLGATYTDKLIF. The CDR3 DNA follows: TGTGCTCTTGGGGAACCCTTACCCCCCCTCGGCTTCCTACGTTCTCCCTTACTGGGGGCCACGTACACCGATAAACTCATCTTT.

The V call is TRDV1, the J call TRDJ1; TRDD3 matches 9 bases. The V gene's germline CDR1 is TSWWSYY and CDR2 QGS. Trimming at V came to 1 base and at J to 0 bases, leaving 27 bases not matched to a gene. The CDR3 loop spans 24 amino acids. CDR3 amino acids: CALGEPHYFPRGRTGGYNTDKLIF. CDR3 DNA: TGTGCTCTTGGGGAACCACACTACTTCCCACGGGGGCGAACCGGGGGATACAACACCGATAAACTCATCTTT.

V gene TRDV1 combines with J gene TRDJ1; possibly TRDD2 or TRDD3 for D (5 bases each). This CDR3 has 24 amino acids. In germline, CDR1 is TSWWSYY, CDR2 QGS. Trimming removed 4 bases from V and 0 bases from J, with 39 bases in between. The CDR3 sequence: CALGGQTHTSVEEGSEENTDKLIF. The CDR3 DNA reads as TGTGCTCTTGGGGGCCAGACTCACACTTCCGTCGAAGAGGGGAGTGAGGAGAACACCGATAAACTCATCTTT.

The chain combines TRDV1 with TRDJ1; 8 bases line up with TRDD3. The CDR3 loop spans 22 amino acids. Per the germline V gene, CDR1 is TSWWSYY and CDR2 is QGS. Germline trimming cut 1 base from V and 11 bases from J; bases unmatched to any gene: 33. CDR3 nucleotides: TGTGCTCTTGGGGAACCGCAGGCCTTCCCGTACGTACTGGGGGTCCTTCCCCTCTGGCTCATCTTT. This translates into CALGEPQAFPYVLGVLPLWLIF.

V gene TRDV1 combines with J gene TRDJ1; 11 positions match TRDD3. V lost 5 bases and J lost 3; bases outside the gene matches: 14. CDR3 length equals 18 residues. Germline CDR1 reads TSWWSYY; CDR2 reads QGS. CDR3 in DNA: TGTGCTCTTGGGAGCGGTGCGACTGGGGGATATCTTTCCGATAAACTCATCTTT. It encodes CALGSGATGGYLSDKLIF.

This clone was seen a handful of times. This chain uses TRDV1 with TRDJ1, with D tentatively TRDD2 (7 bases). Looked up from germline, CDR1 is TSWWSYY and CDR2 is QGS. With 4 bases removed from V and 5 bases from J, the gap between germline ends came to 32 bases. CDR3 length equals 20 residues. CDR3 in amino acids: CALGVLPPILGPITTDKLIF. DNA for the CDR3: TGTGCTCTTGGGGTCCTTCCTCCGATACTGGGCCCAATAACAACTGATAAACTCATCTTT.

V and J are TRDV1 and TRDJ1; 8 bases line up with TRDD3. V was clipped by 4 bases and J by 2 bases; unmatched bases: 24. Germline CDR1 reads TSWWSYY; CDR2 reads QGS. CDR3 length: 21 residues. The CDR3 DNA reads TGTGCTCTTGGGGGGGGCCGACACTCCCTCCTCGTACTGGGGGGGACCGATAAACTCATCTTT. Protein product: CALGGGRHSLLVLGGTDKLIF.

The chain joins TRDV1 to TRDJ1; no reliable D call. V gave up 4 bases and J gave up 0 bases, with 21 bases separating them. CDR3 size: 18 residues. Per the germline V gene, CDR1 is TSWWSYY and CDR2 is QGS. For the CDR3, the DNA is TGTGCTCTTGGGGGTCTTCTCATTCCCACTTCGTACACCGATAAACTCATCTTT. Translated: CALGGLLIPTSYTDKLIF.

The rearrangement links TRDV1 to TRDJ1; TRDD3 matches at 10 bases. Germline lookup yields CDR1 TSWWSYY and CDR2 QGS. This CDR3 has 23 residues. The ends lost 0 bases at V and 5 bases at J; junction bases unmatched: 27. CDR3 DNA sequence: TGTGCTCTTGGGGAACTTTATGTGTATTCCCCCGCCCCTTACTGGGGGATGGTTGATAAACTCATCTTT. As protein: CALGELYVYSPAPYWGMVDKLIF.

The chain combines TRDV2 with TRDJ1; 11 bases map to TRDD3. Trimming cost V 1 base and J 3 bases; bases outside gene matches: 12. Germline values: CDR1 GEAIGNYY, CDR2 EKD. The CDR3 runs to 18 residues. The CDR3 reads CACDTDFVLGDRADKLIF. The CDR3 nucleotides are TGTGCCTGTGACACTGACTTCGTACTGGGGGATAGGGCCGATAAACTCATCTTT.

The genes are TRDV1 and TRDJ1; D gene ambiguous. CDR3 length: 20 amino acids. The germline gives CDR1 TSWWSYY, CDR2 QGS. V lost 3 bases to trimming and J lost 5 bases, with 31 bases between them. The CDR3 DNA reads TGTGCTCTTGGGGAGACCGAAAACAAACACCGCGCGCGCCCGGCGGATAAACTCATCTTT. This sequence encodes CALGETENKHRARPADKLIF.

This clone came up a few times. The chain joins TRDV1 to TRDJ1; tentatively, D is TRDD2 (6 bases). Trimming stripped 1 base from V and 0 bases from J, with 33 bases between. CDR1 TSWWSYY and CDR2 QGS come from the germline V gene. The length of the CDR3 is 23 residues. CDR3: CALGERGRSYLRAILLYTDKLIF. In nucleotides, the CDR3 is TGTGCTCTTGGGGAACGGGGTCGATCCTACTTAAGGGCCATCCTTTTATACACCGATAAACTCATCTTT.

The table lists this clone with a few counts. The rearrangement joins TRDV1 to TRDJ1; 11 nucleotides match TRDD3. This CDR3 is built from 24 residues. In germline, CDR1 is TSWWSYY, CDR2 QGS. Germline trimming cut 1 base from V and 0 bases from J; bases unmatched to any gene: 25. For the CDR3, the DNA is TGTGCTCTTGGGGAACCTCCTTCCTACCTCCTACTGGGGGATAACCCCTCGGACACCGATAAACTCATCTTT. Residues: CALGEPPSYLLLGDNPSDTDKLIF.

The chain employs TRDV1 and TRDJ1, with D maybe TRDD2 (7 bases). The CDR3 spans 20 residues. V lost 1 base, J lost 3 bases, and 27 bases lay in between. CDR1 is TSWWSYY and CDR2 is QGS in the germline V gene. CDR3 sequence reads: CALGEPAGVFLPWDPDKLIF. In DNA form, the CDR3 reads TGTGCTCTTGGGGAACCTGCTGGGGTGTTCCTACCGTGGGACCCCGATAAACTCATCTTT.

J is TRDJ1 and V is TRDV1; TRDD3 agrees at 7 bases. The CDR3 totals 18 residues. The germline V gene has CDR1 TSWWSYY and CDR2 QGS. V lost 0 bases and J lost 0; bases outside the gene matches: 10. In nucleotides, the CDR3 is TGTGCTCTTGGGGAACTCTTTAGCTGGGGGCCCCACACCGATAAACTCATCTTT. Translating it yields CALGELFSWGPHTDKLIF.

This clone was observed a few times. V gene TRDV1 combines with J gene TRDJ1; TRDD3 matches 11 bases. From germline, CDR1 is TSWWSYY and CDR2 QGS. CDR3 length: 25 residues. V shed 0 bases and J 1 base; nucleotides not matched to a gene: 28. The DNA for the CDR3 is TGTGCTCTTGGGGAACTAAAACTGGGACTACCGGGCTATTACTGGGGGATAACCTCCACCGATAAACTCATCTTT. It encodes CALGELKLGLPGYYWGITSTDKLIF.

This clone was seen a few times. Other DNA sequences in the same sample also yield this CDR3. This rearrangement joins TRDV2 to TRDJ1; the match to TRDD3 covers 9 bases. Germline lookup yields CDR1 GEAIGNYY and CDR2 EKD. CDR3 size: 19 residues. Germline trimming cut 2 bases from V and 0 bases from J; bases unmatched to any gene: 15. The CDR3 here is CACDIRSPTTGGNTDKLIF. The CDR3 bases are TGTGCCTGTGACATTCGATCTCCGACCACTGGGGGAAACACCGATAAACTCATCTTT.

V usage is TRDV1 and J usage is TRDJ1; 13 bases agree with TRDD3. Germline CDR1 TSWWSYY, CDR2 QGS. This CDR3 is built from 25 residues. V shed 4 bases, J shed 2 bases, and the junction held 31 bases outside the gene matches. CDR3 bases: TGTGCTCTTGGGGGACTTCCTTACCCCATACTGGGGGATACGCGTTCGTCAAACCCGACCGATAAACTCATCTTT. It codes for CALGGLPYPILGDTRSSNPTDKLIF.

The V call is TRDV1, the J call TRDJ1; 7 bases match TRDD3. In germline, CDR1 is TSWWSYY, CDR2 QGS. This CDR3 comprises 17 residues. After removal of 5 bases from V and 6 bases from J, the junction contained 18 bases not matched to a gene. The DNA for the CDR3 is TGTGCTCTTGGGTTTCCTCGTCGGAGGGGGATCGGGAATAAACTCATCTTT. Protein sequence: CALGFPRRRGIGNKLIF.